A single sample is the source of the 6 T cell receptor beta chains below, sequenced in a study of T cells after yellow fever vaccination. TCRdb re-derived calls from the 5' RACE reads in MiXCR, one entry per CDR3 protein. The table lists around 150,000 distinct CDR3 sequences, around 7% of them singletons. Source: CD4+ T cells sorted from PBMCs, taken 5 days after the first yellow fever vaccination. These receptors all stem from a young man who received the YFV17D yellow fever vaccine.

This clonotype was recorded many times. The chain couples TRBV29-1 to TRBJ2-3; D unclear. Germline-derived CDR1 and CDR2 are SQVTM and ANQGSEA. This CDR3 is 15 amino acids long. V dropped 6 bases and J dropped 0 bases, with 16 bases sitting between them. The CDR3 spells CSVEAGTRSTDTQYF. The DNA for the CDR3 is TGCAGCGTCGAGGCCGGAACGAGAAGCACAGATACGCAGTATTTT.

The table lists this clonotype with a few counts. This rearrangement joins TRBV7-6 to TRBJ2-5, with D uncertain. Germline CDR1 SGHVS, CDR2 FNYEAQ. V lost 5 bases and J lost 2, with 9 bases in between. The CDR3 totals 13 residues. CDR3 loop: CASSTRRQETQYF. As DNA, the CDR3 is TGTGCCAGCAGCACCCGTCGGCAAGAGACCCAGTACTTC.

This clonotype was counted ten times or more. J is TRBJ1-5 and V is TRBV4-3; D is undetermined. This CDR3 comprises 13 residues. Per germline, CDR1 LGHNA and CDR2 YSLEER. Deletions cut 1 base from V and 5 bases from J, with 6 bases between. This CDR3 reads CASSQVWDQPQHF. The CDR3 DNA reads TGCGCCAGCAGCCAAGTCTGGGATCAGCCCCAGCATTTT.

This clonotype was detected ten times or more. V is TRBV2 and J is TRBJ2-7; 7 bases line up with TRBD1. J was trimmed by 9 bases and V by 4 bases; bases with no gene match: 3. This CDR3 has 11 residues. Germline V gives CDR1 SNHLY, CDR2 FYNNEI. The DNA of the CDR3 is TGTGCCAGCAGTGGAACAGGGGCGCAGTACGTC. It translates to CASSGTGAQYV.

The chain carries TRBV5-8 and TRBJ2-2; D unresolved. Trimming took 1 base from V and 0 from J, leaving 10 bases between them. This CDR3 comprises 16 residues. Germline V gene data show CDR1 as SGHTS and CDR2 as YDEGEE. The CDR3: CASSLYRNSNTGELFF. The CDR3 coding sequence is TGTGCCAGCAGCTTGTATAGGAACTCGAACACCGGGGAGCTGTTTTTT.

This clonotype was seen more than once but under ten times. The J gene is TRBJ1-1, the V gene TRBV6-2 or TRBV6-3; D is unresolved. Germline CDR1 is MNHEY and CDR2 is SVGEGT. Trimming removed 10 bases at V and 5 bases at J, with 14 bases between. The CDR3 runs 12 residues. The CDR3 is CAKTQKRTEAFF. The CDR3 coding sequence is TGTGCCAAGACCCAGAAGAGGACTGAAGCTTTCTTT.